This is a list of T cell receptor beta chains from one sample in a study of CD8+CD57+ T cells in acquired aplastic anemia. Using its own MiXCR run on the reads, TCRdb lists one record per CDR3 protein. The sample contains some 180,000 distinct CDR3 sequences, 63% of which appear only once. Sequenced sample: sorted CD4+, CD8+, or CD8+CD57+ T cells (not recorded which) from PBMCs. Receptors were obtained from a human donor with aplastic anemia. Each CDR3 is given with its conserved first and last residue. The D gene is left open where the match is weak. Size values are once, few and many counts, or a class for expanded clones, and some rows have none.

v_gene: TRBV25-1; d_gene: -; j_gene: TRBJ2-4; abundance: -; CDR3aa: CASSDRGRDIQYF; CDR3nt: TGTGCCAGCAGTGACAGGGGAAGGGACATTCAGTACTTC
v_gene: TRBV14; d_gene: -; j_gene: TRBJ2-7; abundance: few; CDR3aa: CASSLKGGEQYF; CDR3nt: TGTGCCAGCAGTCTCAAGGGGGGGGAGCAGTACTTC
v_gene: TRBV10-3; d_gene: -; j_gene: TRBJ2-7; abundance: many; CDR3aa: CAISESMNEQYF; CDR3nt: TGTGCCATCAGTGAGTCGATGAACGAGCAGTACTTC
v_gene: TRBV24-1; d_gene: TRBD1; j_gene: TRBJ1-5; abundance: -; CDR3aa: CATSGPTGASNQPQHF; CDR3nt: TGTGCCACCAGTGGCCCAACAGGGGCTAGCAATCAGCCCCAGCATTTT
v_gene: TRBV12-3/TRBV12-4; d_gene: TRBD2; j_gene: TRBJ2-2; abundance: -; CDR3aa: CASSWGGGNTGELFF; CDR3nt: TGTGCCAGCAGTTGGGGGGGGGGAAACACCGGGGAGCTGTTTTTT
v_gene: TRBV15; d_gene: -; j_gene: TRBJ1-1; abundance: -; CDR3aa: CATSRGQRTEAFF; CDR3nt: TGTGCCACCAGCAGAGGACAGAGGACTGAAGCTTTCTTT
v_gene: TRBV9; d_gene: TRBD1; j_gene: TRBJ2-3; abundance: -; CDR3aa: CASSAGTGGDTQYF; CDR3nt: TGTGCCAGCAGCGCCGGGACAGGGGGAGATACGCAGTATTTT
v_gene: TRBV15; d_gene: -; j_gene: TRBJ1-5; abundance: few; CDR3aa: CATSRGTPASYSNQPQHF; CDR3nt: TGTGCCACCAGCAGAGGGACTCCCGCGAGTTATAGCAATCAGCCCCAGCATTTT
v_gene: TRBV9; d_gene: -; j_gene: TRBJ1-5; abundance: -; CDR3aa: CASGVEETGWPQHF; CDR3nt: TGTGCCAGCGGCGTAGAAGAGACAGGTTGGCCCCAGCATTTT
v_gene: TRBV15; d_gene: TRBD2; j_gene: TRBJ2-1; abundance: -; CDR3aa: CATSRNTGLADNEQFF; CDR3nt: TGTGCCACCAGCAGGAACACGGGACTAGCGGACAATGAGCAGTTCTTC
v_gene: TRBV7-3; d_gene: -; j_gene: TRBJ1-4; abundance: -; CDR3aa: CASSHPGRENEKLFF; CDR3nt: TGTGCCAGCAGCCACCCGGGACGGGAAAATGAAAAACTGTTTTTT
v_gene: TRBV28; d_gene: -; j_gene: TRBJ1-5; abundance: -; CDR3aa: CASSRERESNQPQHF; CDR3nt: TGTGCCAGCAGCCGGGAGAGGGAGAGCAATCAGCCCCAGCATTTT
v_gene: TRBV7-2; d_gene: TRBD1; j_gene: TRBJ2-2; abundance: -; CDR3aa: CASSSGQVNTGELFF; CDR3nt: TGTGCCAGCTCAAGCGGACAGGTTAACACCGGGGAGCTGTTTTTT
v_gene: TRBV7-9; d_gene: TRBD2; j_gene: TRBJ2-7; abundance: few; CDR3aa: CASSLVTSGKREQYF; CDR3nt: TGTGCCAGCAGCTTAGTCACTAGCGGGAAACGCGAGCAGTACTTC
v_gene: TRBV9; d_gene: -; j_gene: TRBJ1-6; abundance: -; CDR3aa: CASSQGQGNSPLHF; CDR3nt: TGTGCCAGCAGCCAGGGGCAGGGTAATTCACCCCTCCACTTT
v_gene: TRBV7-6; d_gene: -; j_gene: TRBJ2-5; abundance: -; CDR3aa: CASSLVQAYQETQYF; CDR3nt: TGTGCCAGCAGCTTAGTGCAGGCGTACCAAGAGACCCAGTACTTC
v_gene: TRBV2; d_gene: -; j_gene: TRBJ1-6; abundance: few; CDR3aa: CASSDRFATLHF; CDR3nt: TGTGCCAGCAGTGACCGGTTTGCAACCCTCCACTTT
v_gene: TRBV7-9; d_gene: TRBD2; j_gene: TRBJ2-3; abundance: few; CDR3aa: CASSLGPGLAGADTQYF; CDR3nt: TGTGCCAGCAGCTTAGGCCCGGGACTAGCGGGAGCAGATACGCAGTATTTT
v_gene: TRBV24-1; d_gene: -; j_gene: TRBJ2-3; abundance: -; CDR3aa: CATSDFALPTRELSDTQYF; CDR3nt: TGTGCCACCAGTGATTTCGCGCTACCAACACGGGAGCTGTCAGATACGCAGTATTTT
v_gene: TRBV19; d_gene: TRBD1; j_gene: TRBJ2-3; abundance: -; CDR3aa: CASSFPKGAKDTQYF; CDR3nt: TGTGCCAGTAGTTTTCCCAAGGGGGCCAAGGATACGCAGTATTTT
v_gene: TRBV7-8; d_gene: TRBD1; j_gene: TRBJ2-3; abundance: many; CDR3aa: CASSLGDRVADTQYF; CDR3nt: TGTGCCAGCAGCTTAGGGGACAGGGTTGCAGATACGCAGTATTTT
v_gene: TRBV19; d_gene: -; j_gene: TRBJ1-1; abundance: -; CDR3aa: CASTRPPVDTEAFF; CDR3nt: TGTGCCAGTACCCGTCCCCCGGTGGACACTGAAGCTTTCTTT
v_gene: TRBV25-1; d_gene: -; j_gene: TRBJ1-2; abundance: -; CDR3aa: CASSVGSQDYGYTF; CDR3nt: TGTGCCAGCAGCGTGGGGTCTCAGGACTATGGCTACACCTTC
v_gene: TRBV2; d_gene: -; j_gene: TRBJ1-6; abundance: few; CDR3aa: CASRAQQGWNSPLHF; CDR3nt: TGTGCCAGCAGAGCACAACAGGGATGGAATTCACCCCTCCACTTT
v_gene: TRBV6-6; d_gene: -; j_gene: TRBJ1-1; abundance: many; CDR3aa: CASRSEGRTEAFF; CDR3nt: TGTGCCAGCAGGTCCGAGGGGAGAACTGAAGCTTTCTTT
v_gene: TRBV6-5; d_gene: -; j_gene: TRBJ1-1; abundance: -; CDR3aa: CASRGTLANTEAFF; CDR3nt: TGTGCCAGCAGGGGAACCTTAGCGAACACTGAAGCTTTCTTT
v_gene: TRBV15; d_gene: -; j_gene: TRBJ2-4; abundance: once; CDR3aa: CATSRDTGQNTQYF; CDR3nt: TGTGCCACCAGCAGAGATACAGGGCAAAACACTCAGTACTTC
v_gene: TRBV10-3; d_gene: -; j_gene: TRBJ2-2; abundance: -; CDR3aa: CAISPGRLTGELFF; CDR3nt: TGTGCCATCAGCCCAGGGAGGTTGACCGGGGAGCTGTTTTTT
v_gene: TRBV6-2/TRBV6-3; d_gene: TRBD2; j_gene: TRBJ2-5; abundance: -; CDR3aa: CASRIAGGPETQYF; CDR3nt: TGTGCCAGCAGAATAGCGGGGGGGCCAGAGACCCAGTACTTC
v_gene: TRBV20-1; d_gene: TRBD2; j_gene: TRBJ2-3; abundance: many; CDR3aa: CSARAAGENTDTQYF; CDR3nt: TGCAGTGCTAGAGCCGCGGGGGAAAACACAGATACGCAGTATTTT
v_gene: TRBV14; d_gene: -; j_gene: TRBJ2-7; abundance: -; CDR3aa: CASSQTRDYEQYF; CDR3nt: TGTGCCAGCAGCCAGACTAGGGACTACGAGCAGTACTTC
v_gene: TRBV10-3; d_gene: -; j_gene: TRBJ1-1; abundance: -; CDR3aa: CAIQGSGVFTEAFF; CDR3nt: TGTGCCATTCAGGGGTCTGGGGTTTTCACTGAAGCTTTCTTT
v_gene: TRBV5-6; d_gene: TRBD1; j_gene: TRBJ1-3; abundance: many; CDR3aa: CASGLKHRGLGNTIYF; CDR3nt: TGTGCCAGCGGATTAAAGCACAGGGGGCTTGGAAACACCATATATTTT
v_gene: TRBV7-8; d_gene: -; j_gene: TRBJ1-3; abundance: -; CDR3aa: CASRQLGSGNTIYF; CDR3nt: TGCGCCAGCAGACAGTTGGGCTCTGGAAACACCATATATTTT
v_gene: TRBV7-9; d_gene: -; j_gene: TRBJ1-3; abundance: -; CDR3aa: CASLLSSGNTIYF; CDR3nt: TGTGCCAGCCTCTTGAGCTCTGGAAACACCATATATTTT
v_gene: TRBV9; d_gene: -; j_gene: TRBJ2-7; abundance: -; CDR3aa: CASSARDGTTGGEQYF; CDR3nt: TGTGCCAGTAGTGCCAGGGACGGGACAACCGGGGGCGAGCAGTACTTC
v_gene: TRBV5-6; d_gene: -; j_gene: TRBJ2-3; abundance: -; CDR3aa: CASRLVGGGDTQYF; CDR3nt: TGTGCCAGCAGGTTGGTCGGAGGGGGAGATACGCAGTATTTT
v_gene: TRBV19; d_gene: -; j_gene: TRBJ1-5; abundance: -; CDR3aa: CASIDRPNSNQPQHF; CDR3nt: TGTGCCAGTATCGACAGACCGAATAGCAATCAGCCCCAGCATTTT
v_gene: TRBV5-1; d_gene: TRBD2; j_gene: TRBJ2-2; abundance: -; CDR3aa: CASSSVGGESGELFF; CDR3nt: TGTGCCAGCAGCTCCGTGGGGGGGGAATCCGGGGAGCTGTTTTTT
v_gene: TRBV7-9; d_gene: -; j_gene: TRBJ2-7; abundance: -; CDR3aa: CASSLARGRGIADYEQYF; CDR3nt: TGTGCCAGCAGCTTAGCCCGGGGTCGGGGAATAGCGGACTACGAGCAGTACTTC
v_gene: TRBV5-1; d_gene: -; j_gene: TRBJ2-1; abundance: -; CDR3aa: CASSLEPNNEQFF; CDR3nt: TGTGCCAGCAGCTTAGAACCTAACAATGAGCAGTTCTTC
v_gene: TRBV6-2/TRBV6-3; d_gene: TRBD2; j_gene: TRBJ2-2; abundance: -; CDR3aa: CASSRLAGYTGELFF; CDR3nt: TGTGCCAGCAGCCGACTAGCGGGGTACACCGGGGAGCTGTTTTTT
v_gene: TRBV19; d_gene: -; j_gene: TRBJ1-1; abundance: -; CDR3aa: CASSTGTASGEAFF; CDR3nt: TGTGCCAGTAGTACCGGGACGGCATCTGGGGAAGCTTTCTTT
v_gene: TRBV10-3; d_gene: -; j_gene: TRBJ1-1; abundance: -; CDR3aa: CAISEGIQNTEAFF; CDR3nt: TGTGCCATCAGTGAGGGCATACAGAACACTGAAGCTTTCTTT
v_gene: TRBV7-9; d_gene: -; j_gene: TRBJ1-4; abundance: once; CDR3aa: CATESREGGLEKLFF; CDR3nt: TGTGCCACGGAATCGAGGGAGGGGGGACTTGAAAAACTGTTTTTT
v_gene: TRBV6-6; d_gene: -; j_gene: TRBJ2-5; abundance: once; CDR3aa: CASSYSTLGMGETQYF; CDR3nt: TGTGCCAGCAGTTACTCGACTCTGGGTATGGGAGAGACCCAGTACTTC
v_gene: TRBV7-9; d_gene: -; j_gene: TRBJ2-7; abundance: few; CDR3aa: CASSSQGGGEQYF; CDR3nt: TGTGCCAGCAGCTCTCAAGGGGGTGGCGAGCAGTACTTC
v_gene: TRBV7-9; d_gene: -; j_gene: TRBJ1-2; abundance: many; CDR3aa: CASSLDGPYGYTF; CDR3nt: TGTGCCAGCAGCCTAGACGGGCCCTATGGCTACACCTTC
v_gene: TRBV11-2; d_gene: -; j_gene: TRBJ2-5; abundance: -; CDR3aa: CASSPRPGEGETQYF; CDR3nt: TGTGCCAGCAGCCCCCGCCCAGGGGAAGGGGAGACCCAGTACTTC
v_gene: TRBV29-1; d_gene: TRBD2; j_gene: TRBJ2-1; abundance: -; CDR3aa: CSVARGRAPYNEQFF; CDR3nt: TGCAGCGTTGCGAGAGGGAGGGCCCCCTACAATGAGCAGTTCTTC
v_gene: TRBV10-3; d_gene: TRBD1; j_gene: TRBJ2-7; abundance: -; CDR3aa: CASSGTGAYEQYF; CDR3nt: TGTGCCAGCTCCGGGACAGGAGCCTACGAGCAGTACTTC
v_gene: TRBV10-2; d_gene: -; j_gene: TRBJ1-1; abundance: few; CDR3aa: CASRQTNTEAFF; CDR3nt: TGCGCCAGCAGACAGACGAACACTGAAGCTTTCTTT
v_gene: TRBV12-3/TRBV12-4; d_gene: -; j_gene: TRBJ1-2; abundance: many; CDR3aa: CASSYAGSYGYTF; CDR3nt: TGTGCCAGCAGTTATGCAGGATCCTATGGCTACACCTTC
v_gene: TRBV7-7; d_gene: TRBD2; j_gene: TRBJ2-7; abundance: -; CDR3aa: CASSQGAGGDYEQYF; CDR3nt: TGTGCTAGCAGCCAAGGGGCGGGAGGGGACTACGAGCAGTACTTC
v_gene: TRBV7-9; d_gene: -; j_gene: TRBJ1-1; abundance: -; CDR3aa: CACSTEGVGTEAFF; CDR3nt: TGTGCCTGCAGCACAGAAGGGGTCGGCACTGAAGCTTTCTTT
v_gene: TRBV7-9; d_gene: TRBD2; j_gene: TRBJ2-1; abundance: -; CDR3aa: CASSPDGSGGADEQFF; CDR3nt: TGTGCCAGCAGCCCCGACGGTAGCGGGGGGGCCGATGAGCAGTTCTTC
v_gene: TRBV10-3; d_gene: -; j_gene: TRBJ1-3; abundance: -; CDR3aa: CATRSSLTATISGNTIYF; CDR3nt: TGTGCCACCAGAAGTAGTTTGACGGCTACCATATCTGGAAACACCATATATTTT
v_gene: TRBV9; d_gene: -; j_gene: TRBJ1-1; abundance: few; CDR3aa: CASSVGQGSTEAFF; CDR3nt: TGTGCCAGCAGTGTCGGTCAGGGGAGCACTGAAGCTTTCTTT